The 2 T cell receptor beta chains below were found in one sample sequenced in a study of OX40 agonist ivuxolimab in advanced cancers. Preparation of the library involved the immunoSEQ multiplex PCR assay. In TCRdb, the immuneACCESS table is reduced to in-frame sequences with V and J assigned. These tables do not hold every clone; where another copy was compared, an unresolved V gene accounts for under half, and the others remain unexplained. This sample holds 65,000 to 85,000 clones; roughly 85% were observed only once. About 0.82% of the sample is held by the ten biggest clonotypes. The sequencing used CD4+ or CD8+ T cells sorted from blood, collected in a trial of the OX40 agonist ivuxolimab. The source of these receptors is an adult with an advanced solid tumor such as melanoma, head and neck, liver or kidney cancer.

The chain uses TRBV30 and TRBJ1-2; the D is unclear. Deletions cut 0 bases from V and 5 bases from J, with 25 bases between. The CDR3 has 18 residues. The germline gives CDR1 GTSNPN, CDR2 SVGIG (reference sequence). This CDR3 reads CAWSVSPLGKGSGYGYTF. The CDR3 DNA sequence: TGTGCCTGGAGTGTATCGCCCCTGGGAAAGGGATCTGGGTATGGCTACACCTTC.

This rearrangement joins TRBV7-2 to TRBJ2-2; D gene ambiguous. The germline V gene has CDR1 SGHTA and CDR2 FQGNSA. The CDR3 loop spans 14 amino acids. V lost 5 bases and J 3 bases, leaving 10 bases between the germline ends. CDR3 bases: TGTGCCAGCAGCCGGATCCCGGACACCGGGGAGCTGTTTTTT. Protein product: CASSRIPDTGELFF.